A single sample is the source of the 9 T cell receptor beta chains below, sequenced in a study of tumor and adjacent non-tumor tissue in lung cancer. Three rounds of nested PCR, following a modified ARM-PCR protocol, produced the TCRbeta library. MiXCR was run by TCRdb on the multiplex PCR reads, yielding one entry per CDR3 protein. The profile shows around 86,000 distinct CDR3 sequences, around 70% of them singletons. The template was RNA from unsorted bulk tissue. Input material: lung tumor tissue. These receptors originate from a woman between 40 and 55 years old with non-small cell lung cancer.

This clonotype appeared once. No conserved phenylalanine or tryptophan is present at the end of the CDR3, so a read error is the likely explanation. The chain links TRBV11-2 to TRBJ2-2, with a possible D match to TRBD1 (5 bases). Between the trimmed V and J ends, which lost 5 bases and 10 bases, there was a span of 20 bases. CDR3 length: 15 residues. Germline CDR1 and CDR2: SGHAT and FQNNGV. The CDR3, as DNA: TGTGCCAGCAGCCCCCTGCCAGGGAACATCGTGGAGCTGTTTTGT. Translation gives CASSPLPGNIVELFC.

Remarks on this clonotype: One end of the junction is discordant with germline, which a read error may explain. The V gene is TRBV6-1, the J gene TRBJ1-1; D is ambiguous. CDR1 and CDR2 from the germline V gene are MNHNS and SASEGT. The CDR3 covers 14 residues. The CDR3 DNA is TGTGCTAGCAGTGACTCAAGGAGGGACACTGAAGCTTTCTTT. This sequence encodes CASSDSRRDTEAFF.

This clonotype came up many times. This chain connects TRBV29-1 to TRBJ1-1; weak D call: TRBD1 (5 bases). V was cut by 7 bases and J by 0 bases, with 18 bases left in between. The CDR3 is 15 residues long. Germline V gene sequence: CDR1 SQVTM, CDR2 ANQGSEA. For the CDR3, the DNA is TGCAGCGCCTACCACTCCGGGGGGGTGAACACTGAAGCTTTCTTT. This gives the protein CSAYHSGGVNTEAFF.

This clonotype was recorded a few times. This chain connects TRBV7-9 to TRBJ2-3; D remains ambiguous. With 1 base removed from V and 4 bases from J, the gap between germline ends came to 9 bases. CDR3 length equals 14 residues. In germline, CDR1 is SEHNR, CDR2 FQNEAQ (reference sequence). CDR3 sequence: CASSLGGMADTQYF. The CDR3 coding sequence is TGTGCCAGCAGCTTAGGGGGAATGGCAGATACGCAGTATTTT.

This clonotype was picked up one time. The chain's CDR3 is CASSFAGQTSHHF. CDR3 bases: TGTGCCAGCAGTTTTGCCGGACAGACCTCACACCACTTT. This chain connects TRBV28 to TRBJ1-6; D might be TRBD1 (6 bases). Germline loops: CDR1 MDHEN, CDR2 SYDVKM. The CDR3 consists of 13 residues. Deletions cut 3 bases from V and 18 bases from J, with 18 bases between.

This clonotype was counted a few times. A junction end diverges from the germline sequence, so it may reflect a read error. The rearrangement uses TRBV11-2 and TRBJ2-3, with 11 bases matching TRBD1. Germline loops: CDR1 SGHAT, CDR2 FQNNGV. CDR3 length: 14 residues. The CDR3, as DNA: TGTGCCGGCAGTATACGGGACAGGGGGGATACGCAGTATTTT. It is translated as CAGSIRDRGDTQYF. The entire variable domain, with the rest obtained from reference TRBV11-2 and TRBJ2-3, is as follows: EAGVAQSPRYKIIEKRQSVAFWCNPISGHATLYWYQQILGQGPKLLIQFQNNGVVDDSQLPKDRFSAERLKGVDSTLKIQPAKLEDSAVYLCAGSIRDRGDTQYFGPGTRLTVL.

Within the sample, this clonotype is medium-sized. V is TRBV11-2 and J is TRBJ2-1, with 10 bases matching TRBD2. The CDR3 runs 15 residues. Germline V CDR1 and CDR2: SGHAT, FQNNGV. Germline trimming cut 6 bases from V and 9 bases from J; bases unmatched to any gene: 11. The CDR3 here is CASSPSGGGGLEQFF. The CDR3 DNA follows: TGTGCCAGCAGTCCCAGCGGGGGGGGCGGACTTGAGCAGTTCTTC.

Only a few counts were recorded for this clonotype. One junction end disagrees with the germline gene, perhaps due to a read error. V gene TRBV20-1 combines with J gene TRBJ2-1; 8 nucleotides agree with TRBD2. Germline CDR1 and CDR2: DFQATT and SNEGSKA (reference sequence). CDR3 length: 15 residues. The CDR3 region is CSARGRGGLYNEQSF. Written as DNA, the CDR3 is TGCAGTGCTAGAGGTCGGGGGGGGCTGTATAATGAGCAGTCCTTC.

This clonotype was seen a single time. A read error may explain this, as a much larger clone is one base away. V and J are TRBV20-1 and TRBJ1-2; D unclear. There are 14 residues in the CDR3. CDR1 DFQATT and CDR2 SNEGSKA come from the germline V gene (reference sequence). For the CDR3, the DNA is TGCAGTGCTAGCTTGGCAGCCAATCTCTATAGCTACACCTTC. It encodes CSASLAANLYSYTF.